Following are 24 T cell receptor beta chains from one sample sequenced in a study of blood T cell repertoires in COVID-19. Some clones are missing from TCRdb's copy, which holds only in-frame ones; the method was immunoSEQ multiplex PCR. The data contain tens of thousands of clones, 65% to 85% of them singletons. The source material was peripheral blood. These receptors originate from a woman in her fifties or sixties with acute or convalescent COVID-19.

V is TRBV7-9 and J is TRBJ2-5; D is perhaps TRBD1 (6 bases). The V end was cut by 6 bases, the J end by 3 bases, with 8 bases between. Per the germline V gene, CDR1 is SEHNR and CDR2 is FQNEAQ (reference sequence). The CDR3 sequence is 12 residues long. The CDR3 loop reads CASRHREETQYF. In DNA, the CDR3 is TGTGCCAGCAGGCACAGGGAAGAGACCCAGTACTTC.

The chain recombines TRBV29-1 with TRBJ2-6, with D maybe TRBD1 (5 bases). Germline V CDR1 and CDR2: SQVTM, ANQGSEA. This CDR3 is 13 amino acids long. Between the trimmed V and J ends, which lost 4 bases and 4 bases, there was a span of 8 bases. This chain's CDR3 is CSVGRAGANVLTF. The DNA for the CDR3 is TGCAGCGTTGGCAGGGCCGGGGCCAACGTCCTGACTTTC.

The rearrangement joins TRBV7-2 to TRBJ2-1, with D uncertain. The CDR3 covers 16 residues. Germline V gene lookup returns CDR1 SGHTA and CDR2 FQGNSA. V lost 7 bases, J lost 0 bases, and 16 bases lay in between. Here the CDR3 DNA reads TGTGCCAGCAACCCTGGTGGAGCCCTCTCCTACAATGAGCAGTTCTTC. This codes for CASNPGGALSYNEQFF.

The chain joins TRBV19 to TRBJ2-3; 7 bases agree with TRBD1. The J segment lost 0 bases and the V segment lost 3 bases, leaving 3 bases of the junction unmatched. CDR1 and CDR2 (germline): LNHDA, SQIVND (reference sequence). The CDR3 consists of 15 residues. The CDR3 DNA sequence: TGTGCCAGTAGTATCGACAGGGTGAGCACAGATACGCAGTATTTT. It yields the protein CASSIDRVSTDTQYF.

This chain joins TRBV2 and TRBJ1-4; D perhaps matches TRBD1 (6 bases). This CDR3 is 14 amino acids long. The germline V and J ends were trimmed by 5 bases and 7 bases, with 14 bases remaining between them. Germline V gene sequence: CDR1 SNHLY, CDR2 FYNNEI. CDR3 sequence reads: CASSTQGNGEKLFF. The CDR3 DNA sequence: TGTGCCAGCAGTACACAGGGAAATGGTGAAAAACTGTTTTTT.

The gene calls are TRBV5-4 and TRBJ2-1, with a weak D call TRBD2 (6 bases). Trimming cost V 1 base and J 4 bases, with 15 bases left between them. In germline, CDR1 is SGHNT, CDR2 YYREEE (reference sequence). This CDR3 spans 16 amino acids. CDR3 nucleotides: TGTGCCAGCAGCTTGCTGCGGGATAGTGGTTACAATGAGCAGTTCTTC. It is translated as CASSLLRDSGYNEQFF.

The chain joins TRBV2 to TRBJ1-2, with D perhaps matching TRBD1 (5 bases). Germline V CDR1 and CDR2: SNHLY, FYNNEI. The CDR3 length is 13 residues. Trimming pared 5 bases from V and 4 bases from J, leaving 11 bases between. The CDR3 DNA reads TGTGCCAGCAGTCAACAGGACCCCTATGGCTACACCTTC. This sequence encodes CASSQQDPYGYTF. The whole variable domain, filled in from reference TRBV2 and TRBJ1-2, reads EPEVTQTPSHQVTQMGQEVILRCVPISNHLYFYWYRQILGQKVEFLVSFYNNEISEKSEIFDDQFSVERPDGSNFTLKIRSTKLEDSAMYFCASSQQDPYGYTFGSGTRLTVV.

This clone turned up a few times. The DNA for the CDR3 is TGTGCCACCGGACGGGACACAGATACGCAGTATTTT. Its translation is CATGRDTDTQYF. The chain is built from TRBV10-3 and TRBJ2-3; a possible D gene is TRBD2 (5 bases). V was cut by 10 bases and J by 2 bases, with 10 bases left in between. The germline V gene encodes CDR1 ENHRY and CDR2 SYGVKD. The CDR3 runs 12 residues.

The CDR3 DNA follows: TGTGCCAGTAGTTCCCGACAGGGGGAAAAGGTGAATGGCTACACCTTC. Residues: CASSSRQGEKVNGYTF. The chain uses TRBV19 and TRBJ1-2; 9 nucleotides match TRBD1. Germline CDR1 and CDR2: LNHDA and SQIVND (reference sequence). CDR3 length equals 16 residues. V dropped 5 bases and J dropped 6; count of bases not matched to a gene: 13.

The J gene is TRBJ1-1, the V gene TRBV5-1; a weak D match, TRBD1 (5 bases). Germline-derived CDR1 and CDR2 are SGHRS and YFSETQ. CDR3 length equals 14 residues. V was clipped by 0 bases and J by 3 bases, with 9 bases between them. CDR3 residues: CASSLGGGDTEAFF. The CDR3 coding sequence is TGCGCCAGCAGCTTGGGTGGGGGGGACACTGAAGCTTTCTTT.

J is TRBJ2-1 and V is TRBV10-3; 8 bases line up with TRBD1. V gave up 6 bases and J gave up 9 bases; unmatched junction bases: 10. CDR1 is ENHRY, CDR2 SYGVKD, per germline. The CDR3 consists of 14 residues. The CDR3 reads CAIRPDRDSSEQFF. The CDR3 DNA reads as TGTGCCATCAGACCGGACAGGGATTCAAGTGAGCAGTTCTTC.

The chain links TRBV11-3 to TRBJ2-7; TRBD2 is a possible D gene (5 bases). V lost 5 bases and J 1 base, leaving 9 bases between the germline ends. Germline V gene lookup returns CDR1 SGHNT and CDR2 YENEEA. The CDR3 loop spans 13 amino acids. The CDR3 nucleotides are TGTGCCAGCAGCAGCGGTTCTTCCTACGAGCAGTACTTC. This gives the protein CASSSGSSYEQYF.

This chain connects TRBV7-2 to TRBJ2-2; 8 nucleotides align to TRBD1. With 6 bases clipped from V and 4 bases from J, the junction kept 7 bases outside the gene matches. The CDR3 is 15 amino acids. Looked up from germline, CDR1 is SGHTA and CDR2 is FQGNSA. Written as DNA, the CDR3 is TGTGCCAGCAGTTCAGGGGGCGCGGGCACCGGGGAGCTGTTTTTT. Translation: CASSSGGAGTGELFF. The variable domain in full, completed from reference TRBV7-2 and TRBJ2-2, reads GAGVSQSPSNKVTEKGKDVELRCDPISGHTALYWYRQSLGQGLEFLIYFQGNSAPDKSGLPSDRFSAERTGGSVSTLTIQRTQQEDSAVYLCASSSGGAGTGELFFGEGSRLTVL.

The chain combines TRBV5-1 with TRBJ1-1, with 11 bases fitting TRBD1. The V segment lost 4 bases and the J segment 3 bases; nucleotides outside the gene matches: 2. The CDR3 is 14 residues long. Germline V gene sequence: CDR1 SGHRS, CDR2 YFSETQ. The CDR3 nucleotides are TGCGCCAGCAGCCAGGGACAGGGGGACACTGAAGCTTTCTTT. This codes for CASSQGQGDTEAFF.

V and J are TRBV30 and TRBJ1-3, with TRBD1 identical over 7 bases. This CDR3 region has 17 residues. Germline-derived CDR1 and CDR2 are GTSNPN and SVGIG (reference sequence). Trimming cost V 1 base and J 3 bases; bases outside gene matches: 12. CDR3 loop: CAWSASRGGDSGNTIYF. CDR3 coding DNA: TGTGCCTGGAGTGCCTCCCGGGGGGGGGACAGTGGAAACACCATATATTTT.

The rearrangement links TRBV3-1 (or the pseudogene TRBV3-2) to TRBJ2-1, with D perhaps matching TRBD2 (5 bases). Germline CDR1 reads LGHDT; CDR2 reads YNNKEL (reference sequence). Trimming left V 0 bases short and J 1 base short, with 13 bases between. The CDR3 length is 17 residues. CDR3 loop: CASSQDFGVGSYNEQFF. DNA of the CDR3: TGTGCCAGCAGCCAAGATTTCGGGGTGGGGTCCTACAATGAGCAGTTCTTC.

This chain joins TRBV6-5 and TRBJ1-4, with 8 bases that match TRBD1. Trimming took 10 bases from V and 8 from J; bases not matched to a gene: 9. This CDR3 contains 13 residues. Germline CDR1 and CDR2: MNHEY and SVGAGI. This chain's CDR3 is CATIDRGGEKLFF. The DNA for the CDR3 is TGTGCCACAATCGACAGGGGCGGCGAAAAACTGTTTTTT.

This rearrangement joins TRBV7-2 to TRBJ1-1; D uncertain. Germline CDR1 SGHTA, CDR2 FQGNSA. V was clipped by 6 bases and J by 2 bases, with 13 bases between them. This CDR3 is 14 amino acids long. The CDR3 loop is CASSYSVPNTEAFF. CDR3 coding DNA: TGTGCCAGCAGTTATTCGGTTCCCAACACTGAAGCTTTCTTT.

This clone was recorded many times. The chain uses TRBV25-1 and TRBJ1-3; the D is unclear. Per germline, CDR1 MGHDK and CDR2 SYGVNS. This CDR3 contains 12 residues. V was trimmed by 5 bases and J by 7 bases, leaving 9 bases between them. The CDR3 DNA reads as TGTGCCAGCAGTTTGGTCGGGAACACCATATATTTT. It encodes CASSLVGNTIYF.

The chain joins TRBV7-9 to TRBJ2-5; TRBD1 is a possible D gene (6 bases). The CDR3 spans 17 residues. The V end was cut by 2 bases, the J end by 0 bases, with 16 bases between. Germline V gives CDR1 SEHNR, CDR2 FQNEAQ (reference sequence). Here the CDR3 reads CASSLTTGQRYQETQYF. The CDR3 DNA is TGTGCCAGCAGCTTAACGACGGGACAAAGGTACCAAGAGACCCAGTACTTC.

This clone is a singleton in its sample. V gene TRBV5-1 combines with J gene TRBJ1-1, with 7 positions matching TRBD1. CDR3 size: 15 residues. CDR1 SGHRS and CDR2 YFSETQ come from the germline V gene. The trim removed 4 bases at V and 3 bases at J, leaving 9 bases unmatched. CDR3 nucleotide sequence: TGCGCCAGCAGCACCCCCACCGGGACAGACACTGAAGCTTTCTTT. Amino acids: CASSTPTGTDTEAFF.

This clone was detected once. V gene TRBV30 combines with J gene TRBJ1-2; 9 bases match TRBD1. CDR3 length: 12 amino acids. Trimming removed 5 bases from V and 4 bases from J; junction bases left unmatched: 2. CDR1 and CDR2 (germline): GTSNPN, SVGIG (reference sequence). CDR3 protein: CAWGTGPYGYTF. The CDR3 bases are TGTGCCTGGGGGACAGGGCCCTATGGCTACACCTTC.

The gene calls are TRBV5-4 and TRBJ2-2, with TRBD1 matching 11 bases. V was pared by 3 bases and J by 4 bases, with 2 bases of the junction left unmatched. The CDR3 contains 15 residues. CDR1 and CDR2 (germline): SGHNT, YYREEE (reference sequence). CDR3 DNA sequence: TGTGCCAGCAGCTGGGGGACAGGGGGCACCGGGGAGCTGTTTTTT. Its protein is CASSWGTGGTGELFF.

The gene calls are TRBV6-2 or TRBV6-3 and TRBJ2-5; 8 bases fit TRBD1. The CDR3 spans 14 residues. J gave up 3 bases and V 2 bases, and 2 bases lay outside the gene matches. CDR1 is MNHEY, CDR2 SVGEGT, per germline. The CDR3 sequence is CASSYGTGKETQYF. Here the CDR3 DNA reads TGTGCCAGCAGTTACGGGACAGGAAAAGAGACCCAGTACTTC.